The rows below give T cell receptor beta chains drawn from one sample of a study of vaccination effects on CD4 cells after COVID-19. These TCRs' antigens remain unknown. The data were produced by immunoSEQ multiplex PCR, yet TCRdb's version contains in-frame clones alone and is incomplete. The profile shows fewer than 65,000 clones, 70% to 85% of them singletons. The sequencing here drew on CD4+ T cells from PBMCs cultured with HCoV-OC43 spike peptides, taken before COVID-19 vaccination. Receptor source: a human donor who received a COVID-19 vaccine. Both conserved end residues are part of each CDR3. The D gene is left open where the match is weak. Clone size is stated in some rows and not others, as once, few, many or a class when expanded.

>NA|13|NA|TRBV3-1/TRBV3-2|TRBJ1-2
TGTGCCAGCAGCCACGCCCGGTGGGGAGGCTACACCTTC
CASSHARWGGYTF
>NA|15|TRBD1|TRBV5-1|TRBJ2-5
TGCGCCAGCAGCACCGGACAGGAGTACCAAGAGACCCAGTACTTC
CASSTGQEYQETQYF
>NA|15|NA|TRBV19|TRBJ1-2
TGTGCCAGTAGTTCCAACAGGTGGGCTAACTATGGCTACACCTTC
CASSSNRWANYGYTF
>NA|18|TRBD2|TRBV5-1|TRBJ2-5
TGCGCCAGCAGGGGACTAGCGGGGGGGCTGTCCCGACAAGAGACCCAGTACTTC
CASRGLAGGLSRQETQYF
>NA|17|TRBD1|TRBV19|TRBJ1-6
TGTGCCAGTAGCTCGTCCCAGGGGGGGACAGAGAATTCACCCCTCCACTTT
CASSSSQGGTENSPLHF
>NA|16|TRBD1|TRBV3-1/TRBV3-2|TRBJ1-4
TGTGCCAGCAGCCAAAACAGGGGGATCACTAATGAAAAACTGTTTTTT
CASSQNRGITNEKLFF
>NA|14|NA|TRBV6-5|TRBJ1-6
TGTGCCAGCAGTTACGGGGGCGTCAATTCACCCCTCCACTTT
CASSYGGVNSPLHF
>NA|12|NA|TRBV5-8|TRBJ2-5
TGTGCCAGCCCTGCACGCCGCGAGACCCAGTACTTC
CASPARRETQYF
>once|15|TRBD1|TRBV5-1|TRBJ2-5
TGCGCCAGCAGCTTGTGGGACAGGGAGCAAGAGACCCAGTACTTC
CASSLWDREQETQYF
>NA|13|NA|TRBV6-5|TRBJ2-3
TGTGCCAGCAGACCCTCGGGGCTAGATACGCAGTATTTT
CASRPSGLDTQYF
>NA|16|NA|TRBV5-1|TRBJ2-1
TGCGCCAGCAGCTTGCAGGGACCCTATTGGGCCAATGAGCAGTTCTTC
CASSLQGPYWANEQFF
>NA|11|NA|TRBV2|TRBJ1-2
TGTGCCAGCAGTGAAGGGGGTGGCTACACCTTC
CASSEGGGYTF